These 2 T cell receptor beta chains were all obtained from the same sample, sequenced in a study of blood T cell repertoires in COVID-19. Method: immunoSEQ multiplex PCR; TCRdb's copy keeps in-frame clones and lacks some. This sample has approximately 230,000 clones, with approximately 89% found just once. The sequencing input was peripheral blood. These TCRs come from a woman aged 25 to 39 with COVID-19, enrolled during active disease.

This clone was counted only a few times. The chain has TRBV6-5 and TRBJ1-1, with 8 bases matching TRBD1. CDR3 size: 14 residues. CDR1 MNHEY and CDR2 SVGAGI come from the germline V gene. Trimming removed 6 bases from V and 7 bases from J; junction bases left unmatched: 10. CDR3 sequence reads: CASSMDREVYEAFF. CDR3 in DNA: TGTGCCAGCAGCATGGACAGGGAGGTATATGAAGCTTTCTTT.

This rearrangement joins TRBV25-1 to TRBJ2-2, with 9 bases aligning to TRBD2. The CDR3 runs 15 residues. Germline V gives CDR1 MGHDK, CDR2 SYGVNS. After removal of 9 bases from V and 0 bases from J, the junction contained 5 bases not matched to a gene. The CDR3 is CASHSGGSNTGELFF. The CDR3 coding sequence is TGTGCCAGTCATAGCGGGGGATCGAACACCGGGGAGCTGTTTTTT. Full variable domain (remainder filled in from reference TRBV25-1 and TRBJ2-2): EADIYQTPRYLVIGTGKKITLECSQTMGHDKMYWYQQDPGMELHLIHYSYGVNSTEKGDLSSESTVSRIRTEHFPLTLESARPSHTSQYLCASHSGGSNTGELFFGEGSRLTVL.